The present TCR beta chain was sequenced within a study of kidney transplant recipient with SARS-CoV-2 infection. This CDR3 is 13 amino acids long. V lost 7 bases to trimming and J lost 6 bases; unmatched junction nucleotides: 1. Germline values: CDR1 MNHEY, CDR2 SVGAGI. This clonotype was observed at least ten times. A single record per CDR3 protein comes from TCRdb applying MiXCR to the reads. Of under 250,000 distinct CDR3 sequences listed, more than 25% were seen once; the top ten hold around 6.8%. Material: a blood sample, obtained at baseline and on day 111 from a kidney transplant recipient. This clonotype originated in a male patient younger than 45 who had COVID-19 and was a kidney transplant recipient. Some T cells may be transferred from the graft donor. The gene calls are TRBV6-5 and TRBJ2-1; 12 bases agree with TRBD2. In DNA form, the CDR3 reads TGTGCCAGCAAGACTAGCGGGAGCAATGAGCAGTTCTTC. Its protein product is CASKTSGSNEQFF.